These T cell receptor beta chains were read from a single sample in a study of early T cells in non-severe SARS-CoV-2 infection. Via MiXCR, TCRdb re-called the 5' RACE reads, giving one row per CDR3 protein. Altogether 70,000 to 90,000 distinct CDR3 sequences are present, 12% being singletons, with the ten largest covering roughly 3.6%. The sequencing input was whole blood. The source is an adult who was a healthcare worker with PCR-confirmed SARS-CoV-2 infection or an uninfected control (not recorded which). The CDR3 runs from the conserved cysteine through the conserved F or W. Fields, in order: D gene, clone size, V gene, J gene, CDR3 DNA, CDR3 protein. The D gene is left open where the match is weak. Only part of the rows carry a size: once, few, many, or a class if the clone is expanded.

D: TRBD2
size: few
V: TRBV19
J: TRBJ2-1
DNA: TGTGCCAGTAGTTCCACCGGACTAGCGGGGGGAAATGAGCAGTTCTTC
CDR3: CASSSTGLAGGNEQFF

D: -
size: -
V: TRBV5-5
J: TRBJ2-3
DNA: TGTGCCAGCAGCTCAGGGGTAGCGAGGGGAGATACGCAGTATTTT
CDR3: CASSSGVARGDTQYF

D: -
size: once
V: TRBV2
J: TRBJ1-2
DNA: TGTGCCAGCAGTGAAGGGGAAACAGCGGGCCCTAACTATGGCTACACCTTC
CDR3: CASSEGETAGPNYGYTF

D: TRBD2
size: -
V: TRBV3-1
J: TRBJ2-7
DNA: TGTGCCAGCAGCCAGACTAGCGGTTCCTACGAGCAGTACTTC
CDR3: CASSQTSGSYEQYF

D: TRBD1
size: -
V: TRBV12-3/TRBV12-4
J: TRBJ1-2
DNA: TGTGCCAGCAGAATGAGCAGGGGGAGGGCTGAGGGCTACACCTTC
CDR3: CASRMSRGRAEGYTF

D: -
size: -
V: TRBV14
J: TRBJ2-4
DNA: TGTGCCAGCAGCCAAGGACTGGAGGGTTACAGGTACTTC
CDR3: CASSQGLEGYRYF

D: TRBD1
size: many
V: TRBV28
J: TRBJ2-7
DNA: TGTGCCAGCAGTTTCGGGACAGGTTCTTACGAGCAGTACTTC
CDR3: CASSFGTGSYEQYF

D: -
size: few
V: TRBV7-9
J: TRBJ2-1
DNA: TGTGCCAGCAGCTTAACGGTTTCCTACAATGAGCAGTTCTTC
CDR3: CASSLTVSYNEQFF

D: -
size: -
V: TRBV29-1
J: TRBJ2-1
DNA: TGCAGCGTTTTCTACAATGAGCAGTTCTTC
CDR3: CSVFYNEQFF

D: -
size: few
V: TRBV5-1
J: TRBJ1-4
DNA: TGCGCCAGCAGCTGGGACGGTGGAAAACTGTTTTTT
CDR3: CASSWDGGKLFF

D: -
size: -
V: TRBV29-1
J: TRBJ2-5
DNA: TGCAGGGCGACCGGGGGACGAGAGACCCAGTACTTC
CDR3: CRATGGRETQYF

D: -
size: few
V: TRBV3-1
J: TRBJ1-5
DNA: TGTGCCAGCAGCCGAGACACGGGGGAGGGTCAGCCCCAGCATTTT
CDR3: CASSRDTGEGQPQHF

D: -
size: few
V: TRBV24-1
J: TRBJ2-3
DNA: TGTGCCACCAGTGATTCGGGGGGCCTCTACACAGATACGCAGTATTTT
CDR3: CATSDSGGLYTDTQYF

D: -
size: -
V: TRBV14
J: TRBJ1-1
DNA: TGTGCCAGCAGCCAAGGAGGGGACGCTTTCTTT
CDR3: CASSQGGDAFF

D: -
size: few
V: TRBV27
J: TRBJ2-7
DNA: TGTGCCAGCAGTTTGGGCGGGATTACCTACGAGCAGTACTTC
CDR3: CASSLGGITYEQYF

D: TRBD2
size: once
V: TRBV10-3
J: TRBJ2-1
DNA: TGTGCCATCAGTGAGGGAGCGGGAGGGCTCGATGAGCAGTTCTTC
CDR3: CAISEGAGGLDEQFF

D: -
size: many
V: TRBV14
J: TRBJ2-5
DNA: TGTGCCAGCAGCCAGATCGGGAGTGGCAGGGAGACCCAGTACTTC
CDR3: CASSQIGSGRETQYF

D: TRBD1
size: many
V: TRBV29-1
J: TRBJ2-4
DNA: TGCAGCGTCGGACAGGGGATCCTTCAGTACTTC
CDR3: CSVGQGILQYF

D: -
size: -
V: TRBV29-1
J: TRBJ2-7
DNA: TGCAGCGGGGGGAGCGAGCAGTACTTC
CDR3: CSGGSEQYF

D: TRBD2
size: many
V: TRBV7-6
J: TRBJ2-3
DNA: TGTGCCAGCAGCTTAACTAGCGGGGATACAGATACGCAGTATTTT
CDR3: CASSLTSGDTDTQYF

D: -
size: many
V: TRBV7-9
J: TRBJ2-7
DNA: TGTGCCAGCAGCTCCATGACTAGCGAGCAGTACTTC
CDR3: CASSSMTSEQYF

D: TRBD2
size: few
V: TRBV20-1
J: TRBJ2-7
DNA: TGCAGTGCTAGAGATGGGACTAGCGGGGCCTACGAGCAGTACTTC
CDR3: CSARDGTSGAYEQYF

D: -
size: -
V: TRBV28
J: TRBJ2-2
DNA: TGTGCCAGCAGTTTATCAGGCGGGGAGCTGTTTTTT
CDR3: CASSLSGGELFF

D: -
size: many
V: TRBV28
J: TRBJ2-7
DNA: TGTGCCAGCAGTCAATTTCGAGGGAGTATCAGCTACGAGCAGTACTTC
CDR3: CASSQFRGSISYEQYF